The sequence of this TCR beta chain was determined in a study of cytomegalovirus exposure and HLA in healthy donors. Study at large: Genotyping showed around 80% of 398 donors falling in the Caucasian-associated ancestry cluster.

Findings and caveats of the study: In a later analysis, several top co-occurrence clusters appeared linked to parvovirus B19, influenza, CMV and Epstein-Barr virus. For most TCR sequences rarity was the rule, although some public TCRs occurred in many donors.

The PCR had 60 Vbeta and 13 Jbeta primers. Sequencing was performed with immunoSEQ multiplex PCR; in TCRdb, only in-frame clones are kept and a portion is missing. The sample lists around 150,000 clones; more than 70% were seen once. About this clone: Its antigen is currently unknown.

This TCR derives from a man aged 50 to 60 in good health and CMV-seropositive. Sequenced input: PBMCs.

The CDR3 region is CASSSNSFPTEAFF. The CDR3 bases are TGTGCCAGCAGTTCAAATAGTTTCCCCACTGAAGCTTTCTTT. This chain links TRBV6-5 with TRBJ1-1; no definite D call. The CDR3 loop spans 14 amino acids. V gave up 4 bases and J gave up 4 bases, with 13 bases separating them. Germline loops: CDR1 MNHEY, CDR2 SVGAGI.